Below, 31 T cell receptor beta chains from the same sample are listed, as sequenced in a study of molecular identifiers for immune sequencing clone quantification. TCRdb redid the calling of the PCR reads with MiXCR, one entry per CDR3 protein. The sample holds under 650,000 distinct CDR3 sequences, just under 20% seen once. Material for sequencing was naive CD8+ T cells from blood, with Jurkat cell RNA spiked in. Subset in this sample: FACS-sorted CD8+CD4-CCR7+CD45RA+ naive T cells. All receptors derive from a human donor in good health. Some libraries in this study had Jurkat cell RNA spiked in.

The chain recombines TRBV6-5 with TRBJ1-1; D may be TRBD1 (6 bases). Germline V gene data show CDR1 as MNHEY and CDR2 as SVGAGI. The CDR3 length is 14 residues. Trimming cost V 2 bases and J 0 bases, with 7 bases left between them. The CDR3 DNA reads as TGTGCCAGCAGTTACGACAGGATGAACACTGAAGCTTTCTTT. This codes for CASSYDRMNTEAFF.

The rearrangement uses TRBV9 and TRBJ1-1, with 7 bases matching TRBD1. J lost 3 bases, V lost 0 bases, and 14 bases had no gene match. Germline V gene sequence: CDR1 SGDLS, CDR2 YYNGEE. This CDR3 spans 18 amino acids. CDR3: CASSVVSVRGYADTEAFF. CDR3 DNA: TGTGCCAGCAGCGTAGTGTCCGTCAGGGGGTATGCGGACACTGAAGCTTTCTTT.

On this clonotype: This clone may be a read error of a much larger clone one base away. The V gene is TRBV5-1, the J gene TRBJ2-5; TRBD1 matches 9 bases. This CDR3 is built from 15 residues. Germline V gene data show CDR1 as SGHRS and CDR2 as YFSETQ. The V gene end was trimmed by 0 bases and the J gene end by 7 bases; junction bases not matched to a gene: 7. In DNA form, the CDR3 reads TGCGCCAGCAGCTTGGGACAGGGGGTCGGAGGGACCCAGTACTTC. Protein product: CASSLGQGVGGTQYF.

This clonotype appeared many times. The CDR3 loop reads CASSAVLAGAHEQYF. CDR3 nucleotides: TGTGCCAGCAGCGCGGTGCTAGCGGGAGCACACGAGCAGTACTTC. The rearrangement uses TRBV7-9 and TRBJ2-7, with 10 bases that match TRBD2. Germline V gene data show CDR1 as SEHNR and CDR2 as FQNEAQ (reference sequence). The CDR3 loop spans 15 amino acids. The trim removed 5 bases at V and 5 bases at J, leaving 9 bases unmatched.

This clonotype was found many times. CDR3 amino acids: CASSQDRGGYQPQHF. CDR3 coding DNA: TGCGCCAGCAGCCAAGATCGTGGCGGCTATCAGCCCCAGCATTTT. The chain couples TRBV4-3 to TRBJ1-5; D gene ambiguous. The CDR3 extends over 15 amino acids. Germline V lookup: CDR1 LGHNA, CDR2 YSLEER. V shed 0 bases and J shed 5 bases, with 11 bases lying between them.

This clonotype was found many times. The V call is TRBV3-1, the J call TRBJ2-5, with 13 positions matching TRBD2. Looked up from germline, CDR1 is LGHDT and CDR2 is YNNKEL (reference sequence). The CDR3 is made up of 18 amino acids. V trimming: 0 bases; J trimming: 0 bases; junction bases outside the gene matches: 4. This chain's CDR3 is CASSQDRGLAGDQETQYF. CDR3 coding DNA: TGTGCCAGCAGCCAAGATAGAGGACTAGCGGGAGACCAAGAGACCCAGTACTTC.

This clonotype was seen a few times. This could be a read error, since a much larger clone is one nucleotide away. The conserved phenylalanine or tryptophan normally closing the CDR3 is absent here, so this likely arose from a read error. This rearrangement joins TRBV29-1 to TRBJ1-1; no clear D. Looked up from germline, CDR1 is SQVTM and CDR2 is ANQGSEA. V lost 4 bases and J lost 7, with 10 bases in between. This CDR3 has 11 amino acids. The CDR3 region is CSVADAYEAFL. CDR3 DNA sequence: TGCAGCGTTGCCGACGCATATGAAGCTTTCCTT.

There are a few counts of this clonotype. The rearrangement links TRBV7-3 to TRBJ2-3, with 12 nucleotides matching TRBD2. Germline loops: CDR1 SGHTA, CDR2 FQGTGA. The length of the CDR3 is 16 residues. After removal of 3 bases from V and 4 bases from J, the junction contained 5 bases not matched to a gene. The CDR3 DNA is TGTGCCAGCAGCTTCCTAGCGGGAGGGCCCCCAGATACGCAGTATTTT. Protein: CASSFLAGGPPDTQYF.

This clonotype has a count of ten or more. The chain links TRBV4-3 to TRBJ2-2; TRBD1 is a possible D gene (5 bases). V was cut by 2 bases and J by 5 bases, with 15 bases left in between. Germline V gene lookup returns CDR1 LGHNA and CDR2 YSLEER. The CDR3 loop spans 16 amino acids. The CDR3 DNA sequence: TGCGCCAGCAGCCAAAAGACAGTGTTGAAGACCGGGGAGCTGTTTTTT. Translation: CASSQKTVLKTGELFF.

V and J are TRBV6-2 or TRBV6-3 and TRBJ2-1; TRBD2 agrees at 12 bases. The trim removed 5 bases at V and 4 bases at J, leaving 6 bases unmatched. CDR1 and CDR2 from the germline V gene are MNHEY and SVGEGT. The CDR3 is made up of 16 amino acids. In DNA, the CDR3 is TGTGCCAGCAGTGAACTAGCGGGGGGCCGTTACAATGAGCAGTTCTTC. This codes for CASSELAGGRYNEQFF.

This clonotype was recorded at least ten times. The chain recombines TRBV7-2 with TRBJ2-1; D may be TRBD2 (6 bases). V was clipped by 5 bases and J by 4 bases, with 18 bases between them. The germline V gene encodes CDR1 SGHTA and CDR2 FQGNSA. The CDR3 has 16 amino acids. CDR3 region: CASSPPGTRFYNEQFF. CDR3 coding DNA: TGTGCCAGCAGCCCCCCCGGGACTCGCTTTTACAATGAGCAGTTCTTC.

As concerns this clonotype: This may be a read error, as it is one base from a much larger clone. Here the CDR3 omits its conserved ending phenylalanine or tryptophan, so a read error is the likely source. V gene TRBV4-1 combines with J gene TRBJ2-1; the D gene is possibly TRBD2 (6 bases). Germline V gene data show CDR1 as MGHRA and CDR2 as YSYEKL. This CDR3 region has 13 residues. The V end lost 8 bases, the J end lost 2 bases, and 10 bases lay between the germline ends. CDR3 protein: CASGGVAYNEQFL. CDR3 nucleotide sequence: TGCGCCAGCGGAGGGGTGGCCTACAATGAGCAGTTCCTC.

This clonotype was observed at least ten times. The CDR3 DNA reads as TGTGCCAGCAGCGTGCAGGGGGCGCACACCGGGGAGCTGTTTTTT. Its protein is CASSVQGAHTGELFF. The chain recombines TRBV9 with TRBJ2-2; 8 bases agree with TRBD1. After removal of 2 bases from V and 3 bases from J, the junction contained 3 bases not matched to a gene. Germline V gives CDR1 SGDLS, CDR2 YYNGEE. The CDR3 sequence is 15 residues long.

This clonotype was observed a few times. CDR3 sequence: CASTYGLVQETQYF. CDR3 in DNA: TGTGCCAGCACCTACGGACTAGTCCAAGAGACCCAGTACTTC. V is TRBV7-9 and J is TRBJ2-5, with 7 bases aligning to TRBD2. This CDR3 is built from 14 residues. Germline assignment: CDR1 SEHNR and CDR2 FQNEAQ (reference sequence). V lost 7 bases to trimming and J lost 1 base; unmatched junction nucleotides: 6.

This rearrangement joins TRBV5-8 to TRBJ2-5; the D gene is possibly TRBD2 (5 bases). The V end lost 3 bases, the J end lost 5 bases, and 17 bases lay between the germline ends. In germline, CDR1 is SGHTS, CDR2 YDEGEE. This CDR3 has 15 amino acids. CDR3 coding DNA: TGTGCCAGCAGCTGGGGAGTGGGTCAGAAGGAGACCCAGTACTTC. Translation gives CASSWGVGQKETQYF.

This clonotype was recorded many times. CDR3 region: CASSFFSGRAGDTQYF. In DNA form, the CDR3 reads TGTGCCAGCAGCTTTTTTAGCGGGAGGGCCGGTGATACGCAGTATTTT. This chain joins TRBV7-2 and TRBJ2-3; 11 bases map to TRBD2. Germline V CDR1 and CDR2: SGHTA, FQGNSA. The trim removed 3 bases at V and 6 bases at J, leaving 8 bases unmatched. This CDR3 contains 16 residues.

This clonotype was found many times. The rearrangement links TRBV4-3 to TRBJ2-7; 10 bases fit TRBD1. The CDR3 has 15 amino acids. Germline loops: CDR1 LGHNA, CDR2 YSLEER. Germline trimming cut 3 bases from V and 5 bases from J; bases unmatched to any gene: 7. The CDR3 region has the DNA TGCGCCAGCAGCCAGCGACAGGGGGCATTCCACGAGCAGTACTTC. Protein product: CASSQRQGAFHEQYF.

Ten or more counts support this clonotype. The chain is built from TRBV20-1 and TRBJ2-7, with 15 bases that match TRBD2. Losses at the gene ends were 1 base for V and 2 bases for J; bases not matched to a gene: 6. The germline V gene encodes CDR1 DFQATT and CDR2 SNEGSKA (reference sequence). This CDR3 spans 17 amino acids. CDR3 sequence: CSARGPGLAGGTYEQYF. The DNA of the CDR3 is TGCAGTGCTAGAGGTCCGGGACTAGCGGGAGGAACCTACGAGCAGTACTTC.

This clonotype was found many times. The chain uses TRBV4-1 and TRBJ2-3, with 8 bases that match TRBD1. Germline V lookup: CDR1 MGHRA, CDR2 YSYEKL. The CDR3 runs 16 residues. The V segment lost 4 bases and the J segment 2 bases; nucleotides outside the gene matches: 8. This CDR3 is CASSPSTGETTDTQYF. The CDR3 region has the DNA TGCGCCAGCAGCCCGTCGACAGGGGAGACCACAGATACGCAGTATTTT.

The chain couples TRBV6-5 to TRBJ1-1; D is uncertain. The CDR3 covers 13 residues. V dropped 5 bases and J dropped 0 bases, with 7 bases sitting between them. Germline V gene sequence: CDR1 MNHEY, CDR2 SVGAGI. The CDR3 sequence: CASSQPLNTEAFF. Here the CDR3 DNA reads TGTGCCAGCAGTCAGCCCTTGAACACTGAAGCTTTCTTT.

At least ten counts were recorded for this clonotype. V usage is TRBV14 and J usage is TRBJ2-3, with TRBD2 matching 12 bases. CDR1 and CDR2 (germline): SGHDN, FVKESK. The trim removed 4 bases at V and 2 bases at J, leaving 10 bases unmatched. The CDR3 spans 18 residues. The DNA for the CDR3 is TGTGCCAGCAGCCCCAGACTAGCGGGGGACACTCCCACAGATACGCAGTATTTT. Amino acid sequence: CASSPRLAGDTPTDTQYF.

This clonotype was seen ten or more times. The gene calls are TRBV4-3 and TRBJ2-3; 9 nucleotides line up with TRBD1. V trimming: 5 bases; J trimming: 6 bases; junction bases outside the gene matches: 15. The CDR3 is made up of 17 amino acids. CDR1 is LGHNA, CDR2 YSLEER, per germline. CDR3 protein: CASSVQPGQGLPDTQYF. CDR3 DNA sequence: TGCGCCAGCAGCGTCCAACCGGGACAGGGTTTGCCCGATACGCAGTATTTT.

This clonotype has at least ten counts. The chain employs TRBV25-1 and TRBJ2-1, with 9 bases that match TRBD2. The CDR3 spans 15 residues. CDR1 is MGHDK, CDR2 SYGVNS, per germline. Germline trimming cut 4 bases from V and 9 bases from J; bases unmatched to any gene: 10. For the CDR3, the DNA is TGTGCCAGCAGTGTCCGGCTAGCGGGATTTGGTGAGCAGTTCTTC. Translating it yields CASSVRLAGFGEQFF. The variable domain in full, with the rest retrieved from reference TRBV25-1 and TRBJ2-1, is EADIYQTPRYLVIGTGKKITLECSQTMGHDKMYWYQQDPGMELHLIHYSYGVNSTEKGDLSSESTVSRIRTEHFPLTLESARPSHTSQYLCASSVRLAGFGEQFFGPGTRLTVL.

The chain carries TRBV19 and TRBJ2-1; possible D gene TRBD1, 6 bases. Germline CDR1 and CDR2: LNHDA and SQIVND (reference sequence). The CDR3 loop spans 13 amino acids. The V gene lost 5 bases and the J gene lost 6 bases, with 11 bases spanning the gap. The DNA for the CDR3 is TGTGCCAGTAGTCCAGGACAGCTCAATGAGCAGTTCTTC. It encodes CASSPGQLNEQFF.

This clonotype showed up just a few times. The chain links TRBV6-2 or TRBV6-3 to TRBJ2-5; D tentatively fits TRBD1 or TRBD2 (6 bases each). The CDR3 loop spans 15 amino acids. Deletions cut 0 bases from V and 5 bases from J, with 13 bases between. Germline V lookup: CDR1 MNHEY, CDR2 SVGEGT. The CDR3 reads CASSYSWGAAETQYF. DNA for the CDR3: TGTGCCAGCAGTTACTCCTGGGGGGCGGCGGAGACCCAGTACTTC.

This clonotype was seen many times. This rearrangement joins TRBV7-9 to TRBJ2-7; 11 bases are shared with TRBD1. Trimming at V came to 4 bases and at J to 2 bases, leaving 4 bases not matched to a gene. Germline V CDR1 and CDR2: SEHNR, FQNEAQ (reference sequence). The CDR3 consists of 15 residues. CDR3 region: CASSSSGQGAYEQYF. Here the CDR3 DNA reads TGTGCCAGCAGCTCGTCGGGACAGGGGGCCTACGAGCAGTACTTC. Using reference TRBV7-9 and TRBJ2-7 for the parts outside the CDR3, the full variable domain is DTGVSQNPRHKITKRGQNVTFRCDPISEHNRLYWYRQTLGQGPEFLTYFQNEAQLEKSRLLSDRFSAERPKGSFSTLEIQRTEQGDSAMYLCASSSSGQGAYEQYFGPGTRLTVT.

In this sample, this clonotype turned up many times. This chain connects TRBV10-3 to TRBJ1-1, with no clear D. Trimming pared 8 bases from V and 4 bases from J, leaving 8 bases between. CDR3 size: 11 residues. CDR1 is ENHRY and CDR2 is SYGVKD in the germline V gene. CDR3 DNA: TGTGCCATCTGGAGTGGCACTGAAGCTTTCTTT. As protein: CAIWSGTEAFF.

As to this clonotype: Mismatch with germline at one junction end may stem from a read error. The genes are TRBV12-5 and TRBJ2-4; perhaps D is TRBD1 or TRBD2 (5 bases each). The CDR3 runs to 16 residues. Germline CDR1 and CDR2: LGHNT and FRNRAP. CDR3 DNA sequence: TGTGCTAGTGGTTTACGTCACGGACTGGGGGAAAACATCCAGTACTTC. Encoded protein: CASGLRHGLGENIQYF.

This clonotype was seen repeatedly, ten times or more. The V call is TRBV5-1, the J call TRBJ2-7, with 7 bases fitting TRBD2. V lost 0 bases to trimming and J lost 2 bases; unmatched junction nucleotides: 8. Germline CDR1 SGHRS, CDR2 YFSETQ. The CDR3 runs 16 residues. CDR3 loop: CASSLDPTSRAYEQYF. The CDR3, as DNA: TGCGCCAGCAGCTTGGACCCGACTAGCAGGGCCTACGAGCAGTACTTC.

This clonotype appeared a few times. This chain links TRBV6-6 with TRBJ2-3; 7 bases agree with TRBD2. This CDR3 spans 14 amino acids. V lost 5 bases to trimming and J lost 6 bases; unmatched junction nucleotides: 8. The germline gives CDR1 MNHNY, CDR2 SVGAGI (reference sequence). The DNA of the CDR3 is TGTGCCAGCAGTCACCGGGACTACGACGATACGCAGTATTTT. Protein sequence: CASSHRDYDDTQYF.

This clonotype was observed at least ten times. This chain links TRBV4-1 with TRBJ2-7; either TRBD1 or TRBD2 may fit D (5 bases each). The CDR3 is made up of 13 amino acids. Trimming left V 2 bases short and J 6 bases short, with 11 bases between. Germline-derived CDR1 and CDR2 are MGHRA and YSYEKL. CDR3 protein: CASSQRRGGEQYF. The CDR3 DNA sequence: TGCGCCAGCAGCCAACGCCGGGGCGGCGAGCAGTACTTC.